The clone carrying this T cell receptor beta chain has more than one count but fewer than ten. The sample originates from a study of cytomegalovirus exposure and HLA in healthy donors. CDR3 length equals 17 residues. V was pared by 4 bases and J by 0 bases, with 6 bases of the junction left unmatched. Germline CDR1 KGHSH, CDR2 LQKENI. While the first cohort had fewer than 850 subjects, the donors belonged to the separate validation cohort of roughly 120 subjects. Sequencing used immunoSEQ multiplex PCR; TCRdb keeps in-frame clones, though not all of them. The profile shows over 200,000 clones, 80% to 90% of them singletons.

The chain joins TRBV18 to TRBJ2-7; TRBD2 aligns across 13 bases. Sequencing input: PBMCs. The receptor comes from a woman younger than 35 in good health and CMV-seronegative. The CDR3 DNA sequence: TGTGCCAGCTCACAAGGGACTAGCGGGACGAACTCCTACGAGCAGTACTTC. Protein sequence: CASSQGTSGTNSYEQYF.